The sequence of this T cell receptor beta chain was determined in a study of cytomegalovirus exposure and HLA in healthy donors (dated by TCRdb to about 2017). Some background on the complete study: An earlier analysis of some 600 of the donors reported roughly 300 Gb of sequence data and 100 million to 120 million unique TCR beta sequences obtained from about 200 million T cells. A later genetic analysis used genome-wide SNP genotypes for 398 of the 666 donors, treating that subset as a discovery cohort. To decide whether each TCR beta V gene segment behaved as functional or pseudogenic, an earlier analysis of nearly 600 of the donors relied on high-throughput TCR beta sequencing. The study was designed to test whether signatures of past pathogen exposure could be identified by cataloging public T cell receptors. High-throughput TCR immunosequencing, statistical association of individual TCRs with disease status, and machine learning were combined to predict cytomegalovirus infection status. Using immunosequencing, the study profiled T cell repertoires from 666 subjects and related those repertoires to cytomegalovirus serostatus. In a later analysis, previously published TCR beta repertoires from fewer than 750 donors were re-analyzed and high-resolution HLA genotyping was added so that TCR occurrence patterns could be studied. An early release covering 500 to 750 HLA-typed donors comprised approximately 290 gigabases of sequencing data and 85 million to 100 million unique TCR sequences. On average, roughly 200,000 unique TCR beta nucleotide sequences were sequenced per donor among 350 to 400 genotyped donors of the cohort, with 15% to 20% of those sequences being non-productive. The later analysis used no new phenotypic data to find candidate immune exposures, relying instead on TCR beta sequences and their occurrence across donors. Several DR-DQ haplotypes were treated as single units for association and clustering because of strong linkage in the cohort. Typing coverage differed by locus: A, B, C, DRB1 and DQB1 were typed in roughly 629-640 donors, DQA1 in about 560, DPA1 in 600 to 610, and DPB1 in just under 480. Of the roughly 400 genotyped donors, 65% to 90% were placed in the genetic ancestry cluster associated with self-reported Caucasian donors. In addition to the first cohort of about 650 subjects, a separate validation cohort of 130 or so different subjects was used. Alongside the repertoire data, information on donor age, sex, ethnicity and CMV serostatus was compiled. HLA typing included class I and class II loci at four-digit resolution. Every repertoire in the discovery cohort had been generated on one and the same sequencing platform. General findings and caveats noted by the study authors: A total of about 180 TCR beta chains were listed by the study as associated with cytomegalovirus. The only immune exposure information available for the cohort was CMV serostatus. Because HLA typing was missing for some donors at each locus, association tests included only the typed subset. When HLA alleles, especially DR and DQ, strongly co-occurred, attributing TCR associations to individual alleles was difficult. In an earlier analysis of over 550 of the donors, most TCR beta V segments were observed in productive rearrangements about 87% or about 30% of the time, broadly matching IMGT annotations. Most CMV-associated TCR beta chains appeared to be HLA-restricted in a later analysis, and the HLA associations seemed to be driven largely by CMV exposure. It was suggested by the authors that the approach could potentially be generalized to other disease states and immunological phenotypes. The 87-base-pair reads could not distinguish some IMGT-functional V segments, including TRBV6-2 and TRBV6-3, so those segments were excluded. In a later genetic analysis, a missense DCLRE1C variant was associated with V-gene and J-gene trimming of TCR beta chains, and the association was replicated in an independent cohort. The presence/absence analyses assumed that sequencing depth was roughly uniform across donors, and that assumption may not be true. In both the original and validation cohorts, the classifier was reported to diagnose cytomegalovirus status with high specificity and sensitivity. Linkage disequilibrium might explain the correlated functional status among segregating V segments, but an unknown experimental factor could not be excluded. A later analysis found that TCR association rates varied across HLA loci, with DRB1 alleles showing the most associated TCRs and HLA-C alleles the fewest. The earlier analysis of a few hundred of the donors excluded approximately 15 rarely observed V segments, including chromosome 9 orphons, because counts were too low. In a later analysis, HLA-associated TCR beta chains showed more clonal expansion and lower generation probabilities than non-associated chains that were equally common. Three of the identified cytomegalovirus-associated TCR beta chains were confirmed in vitro to be specific for cytomegalovirus antigens. Across donors, most TCR sequences were observed very rarely, whereas some public TCRs were present in many individuals. A later analysis associated 15,000 to 20,000 TCR beta sequences with specific HLA alleles at a false discovery rate of 0.05. In this cohort, only TCR beta chains were sequenced, and detectable features were limited by the absence of alpha or paired-chain data. A later analysis reported that several top co-occurrence clusters appeared linked to parvovirus B19, influenza, CMV and Epstein-Barr virus. In a later genetic analysis, fewer N-insertions in productive TCRs were reported among donors in an Asian-associated ancestry cluster than the approximately 670-donor mean. A further reported finding was that TCR beta sequences accurately predicted the HLA-A and HLA-B alleles for most subjects in the first cohort. A group of highly shared sequence variants was considered likely to be a technical artifact of the sequencing pipeline.

The germline V gene yields MGHRA for CDR1 and YSYEKL for CDR2. V is pared back by 0 bases and J by 6 bases, with 17 bases lying between the germline termini. From the cysteine through the phenylalanine, the CDR3 covers 17 amino acids. Only the CDR3 DNA stays, 51 bases, in frame from base 1. Library preparation employed the immunoSEQ multiplex PCR assay. The multiplex PCR relied on a mix of 60 forward primers for TCR Vbeta segments and 13 reverse primers for TCR Jbeta segments. The CDR3 region of rearranged TCR beta genes was amplified from genomic DNA by a multiplex PCR assay. Amplified TCR beta libraries were sequenced as 87-base-pair reads on the Illumina HiSeq System. For the original study's pipeline: Across the 670 or so repertoires, a later analysis counted tens of millions of unique TCR beta chains, approximately 10 million of which were shared by at least two donors. Raw reads were error-corrected and collapsed into unique sequences by a nearest-neighbor algorithm in which closely related sequences were merged to remove PCR and sequencing errors. Alignment of CDR3 sequences to IMGT reference sequences was used to assign V, D and J gene segments. For a sequence to be retained, a match of at least six nucleotides was required to both a V gene segment and a J gene segment. A rearrangement was called productive if the CDR3 had no stop codons and remained in frame with V and J, and every other rearrangement was called non-productive. Following IMGT convention, CDR3 was defined as the stretch from the second conserved V-encoded cysteine up to the conserved J-encoded phenylalanine. In an earlier analysis of just under 600 of the donors, sequences lacking an unambiguous match to a single V gene segment were excluded. An earlier analysis of just under 600 of the donors called V segments functional above 56.7% productive rearrangements and segregating when the between-donor standard deviation exceeded 5%. To diagnose cytomegalovirus status from the catalog of TCR beta chain sequences, a statistical classification framework was built. In a later analysis, TCR nucleotide sequences were compared against IMGT/GENE-DB human TR gene sequences so that V and J genes could be assigned. A later analysis assigned CDR3 sequences and most-parsimonious VDJ recombination scenarios with the TCRdist pipeline. A later analysis defined each TCR beta chain by its CDR3 amino acid sequence plus V-gene family, and excluded reads lacking a unique V-gene family. In a later analysis, around 650 highly shared, low-generation-probability nucleotide sequences were removed to address suspected cross-contamination and a sequencing artifact. A later analysis calculated a clonal expansion index for each public chain from normalized within-repertoire ranks of inferred template counts. Generation probabilities in a later analysis came from a VDJ recombination model fitted to out-of-frame rearrangements, and those results were checked against IGoR. In a later analysis, hypergeometric tests were used to score TCR-TCR, TCR-HLA and TCR-CMV co-occurrence, with a repertoire-size bias correction applied to TCR pairs. To estimate false discovery rates, a later analysis permuted the HLA or CMV assignments 20 times. In a later analysis, co-occurring TCRs were grouped using DBSCAN, with TCRdist sequence similarity added in when clustering inside HLA-allele-positive subsets. Repertoires with fewer than 30,000 or more than 120,000 public chains, plus five repertoires with anomalous nucleotide sharing, were excluded from co-occurrence clustering. TCRdb mirrors the immuneACCESS table, restricted to in-frame sequences. Some clones are absent from its copies; in checked studies, under half trace to an unresolved V gene, and the reason for the others is unknown. From that table come the V and J calls and clone size; the DNA was used to work out D and trimming. For this sample there are approximately 100,000 clones; 50% to 75% appear just once. About 3.9% of the sample is in the top ten clones.

The cohort was made up of hundreds of healthy bone marrow donors. All cohort members were sampled while nominally healthy, although unrecorded immune exposures were likely present. The donor was CMV seronegative and belonged to the group of over 300 seronegative cohort members. A peripheral blood sample was collected from each donor, and TCR beta sequencing was performed on peripheral blood mononuclear cells. The Qiagen DNeasy Blood Extraction Kit was used to extract genomic DNA from the blood cell samples. To note about this clone: Its binding antigen is unknown. The record has no base qualities; no much larger clone is one base away.

The specimen was PBMCs. The chain is encoded by TRBV4-1 joined to TRBJ2-2; a tentative D match to TRBD1 spans 6 bases. The receptor comes from a man under 40 in good health and CMV-seronegative. The CDR3 amino acid sequence is: CASSQEGVRGDAGELFF. The nucleotides are TGCGCCAGCAGCCAAGAAGGGGTCAGGGGCGACGCCGGGGAGCTGTTTTTT.